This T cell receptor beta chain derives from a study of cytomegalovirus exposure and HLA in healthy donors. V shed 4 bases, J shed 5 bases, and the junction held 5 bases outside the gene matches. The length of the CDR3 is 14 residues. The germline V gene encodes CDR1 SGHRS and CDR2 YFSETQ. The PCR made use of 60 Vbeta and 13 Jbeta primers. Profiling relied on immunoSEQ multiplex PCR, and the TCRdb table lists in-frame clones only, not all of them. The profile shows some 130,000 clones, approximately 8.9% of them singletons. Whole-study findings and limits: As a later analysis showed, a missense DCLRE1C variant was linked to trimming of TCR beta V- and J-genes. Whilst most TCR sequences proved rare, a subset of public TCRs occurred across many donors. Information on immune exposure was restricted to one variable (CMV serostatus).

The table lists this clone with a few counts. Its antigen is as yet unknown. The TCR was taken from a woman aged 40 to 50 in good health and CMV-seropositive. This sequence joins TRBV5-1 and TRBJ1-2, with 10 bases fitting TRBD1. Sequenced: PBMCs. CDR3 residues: CASSAGQGPYGYTF. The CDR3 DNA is TGCGCCAGCAGCGCGGGACAGGGGCCTTATGGCTACACCTTC.